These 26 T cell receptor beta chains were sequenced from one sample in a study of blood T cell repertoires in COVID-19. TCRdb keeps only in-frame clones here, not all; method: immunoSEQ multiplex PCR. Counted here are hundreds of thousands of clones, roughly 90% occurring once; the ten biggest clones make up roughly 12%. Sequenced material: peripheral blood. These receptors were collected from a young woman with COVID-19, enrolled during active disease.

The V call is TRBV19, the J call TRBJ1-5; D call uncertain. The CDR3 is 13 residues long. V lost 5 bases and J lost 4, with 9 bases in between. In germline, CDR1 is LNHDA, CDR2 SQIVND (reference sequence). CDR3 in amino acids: CASSPRLNQPQHF. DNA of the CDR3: TGTGCCAGTAGTCCACGGTTGAATCAGCCCCAGCATTTT.

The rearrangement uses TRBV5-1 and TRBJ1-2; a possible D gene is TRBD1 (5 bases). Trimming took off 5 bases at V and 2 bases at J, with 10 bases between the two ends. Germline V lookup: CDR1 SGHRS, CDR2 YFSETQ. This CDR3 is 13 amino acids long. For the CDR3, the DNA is TGCGCCAGCAGATTACAGGACAACTATGGCTACACCTTC. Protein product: CASRLQDNYGYTF.

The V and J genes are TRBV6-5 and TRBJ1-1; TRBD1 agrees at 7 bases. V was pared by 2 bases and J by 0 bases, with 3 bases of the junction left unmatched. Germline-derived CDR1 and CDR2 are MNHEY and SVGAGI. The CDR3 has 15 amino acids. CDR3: CASSYRGLMNTEAFF. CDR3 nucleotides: TGTGCCAGCAGTTACAGGGGGCTCATGAACACTGAAGCTTTCTTT.

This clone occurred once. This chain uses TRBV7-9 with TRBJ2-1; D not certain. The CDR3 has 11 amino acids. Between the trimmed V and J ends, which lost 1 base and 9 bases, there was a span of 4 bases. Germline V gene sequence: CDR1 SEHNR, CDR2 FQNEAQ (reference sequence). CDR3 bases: TGTGCCAGCAGCTTAGGTAGTGAGCAGTTCTTC. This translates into CASSLGSEQFF.

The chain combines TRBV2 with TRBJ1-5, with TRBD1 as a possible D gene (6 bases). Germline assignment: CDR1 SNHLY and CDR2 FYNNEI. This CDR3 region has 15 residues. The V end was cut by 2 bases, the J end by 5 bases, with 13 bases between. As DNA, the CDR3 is TGTGCCAGCAGTGAAAGGGGGTCATGGGATCAGCCCCAGCATTTT. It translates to CASSERGSWDQPQHF.

In DNA form, the CDR3 reads TGCAGTGCTAGTCGTGGGAGCTCCTACAATGAGCAGTTCTTC. This codes for CSASRGSSYNEQFF. The chain combines TRBV20-1 with TRBJ2-1; a weak D match, TRBD2 (5 bases). The CDR3 totals 14 residues. CDR1 DFQATT and CDR2 SNEGSKA come from the germline V gene (reference sequence). V was cut by 3 bases and J by 0 bases, with 9 bases left in between.

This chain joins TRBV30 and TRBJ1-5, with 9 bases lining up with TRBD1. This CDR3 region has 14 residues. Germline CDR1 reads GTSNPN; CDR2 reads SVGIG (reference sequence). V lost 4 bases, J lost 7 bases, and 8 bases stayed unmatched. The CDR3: CAWTAGQGGQPQHF. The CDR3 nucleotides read TGTGCCTGGACTGCGGGACAGGGAGGCCAGCCCCAGCATTTT.

Here the CDR3 reads CASRSLRDRKETQYF. The CDR3 DNA reads TGTGCCAGCAGATCTCTTAGGGACAGAAAAGAGACCCAGTACTTC. The genes are TRBV7-6 and TRBJ2-5; the match to TRBD1 covers 7 bases. Germline CDR1 is SGHVS and CDR2 is FNYEAQ. The CDR3 length is 15 residues. Unmatched junction bases numbered 10, after V lost 6 bases and J lost 3 bases.

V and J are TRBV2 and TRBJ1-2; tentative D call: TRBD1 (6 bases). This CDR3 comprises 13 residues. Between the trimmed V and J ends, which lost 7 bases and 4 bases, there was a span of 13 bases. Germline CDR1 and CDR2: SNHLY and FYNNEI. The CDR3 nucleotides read TGTGCCAGCACAAAGGGAGGGGGCTATGGCTACACCTTC. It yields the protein CASTKGGGYGYTF. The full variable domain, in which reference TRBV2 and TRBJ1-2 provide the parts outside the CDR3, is EPEVTQTPSHQVTQMGQEVILRCVPISNHLYFYWYRQILGQKVEFLVSFYNNEISEKSEIFDDQFSVERPDGSNFTLKIRSTKLEDSAMYFCASTKGGGYGYTFGSGTRLTVV.

The CDR3 region has the DNA TGCGCCAGCAGCTGGATGAGGGGACAGGGGAGAGAAAAACTGTTTTTT. Its translation: CASSWMRGQGREKLFF. The V gene is TRBV5-1, the J gene TRBJ1-4, with TRBD1 identical over 10 bases. Germline V gene data show CDR1 as SGHRS and CDR2 as YFSETQ. The CDR3 runs to 16 residues. V shed 3 bases and J 8 bases; nucleotides not matched to a gene: 10. The entire variable domain, with the rest obtained from reference TRBV5-1 and TRBJ1-4, is as follows: KAGVTQTPRYLIKTRGQQVTLSCSPISGHRSVSWYQQTPGQGLQFLFEYFSETQRNKGNFPGRFSGRQFSNSRSEMNVSTLELGDSALYLCASSWMRGQGREKLFFGSGTQLSVL.

The DNA of the CDR3 is TGCAGCGGGAACCGGCGGGATACGCAGTATTTT. It encodes CSGNRRDTQYF. The chain couples TRBV29-1 to TRBJ2-3; no firm D call. The CDR3 runs to 11 residues. The germline V gene has CDR1 SQVTM and CDR2 ANQGSEA. V lost 7 bases and J 6 bases, leaving 11 bases between the germline ends.

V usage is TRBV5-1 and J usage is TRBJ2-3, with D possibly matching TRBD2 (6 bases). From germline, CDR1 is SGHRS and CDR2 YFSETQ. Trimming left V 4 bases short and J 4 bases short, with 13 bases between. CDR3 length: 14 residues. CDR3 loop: CASSPGQRADTQYF. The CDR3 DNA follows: TGCGCCAGCAGCCCCGGTCAGCGGGCAGATACGCAGTATTTT.

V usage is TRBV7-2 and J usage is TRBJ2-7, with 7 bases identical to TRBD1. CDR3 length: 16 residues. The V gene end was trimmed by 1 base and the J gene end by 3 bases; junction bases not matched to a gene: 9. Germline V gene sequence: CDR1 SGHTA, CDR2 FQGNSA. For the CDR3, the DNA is TGTGCCAGCAGCTTAGGTAGAGGCAGGGGGTACTACGAGCAGTACTTC. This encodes CASSLGRGRGYYEQYF.

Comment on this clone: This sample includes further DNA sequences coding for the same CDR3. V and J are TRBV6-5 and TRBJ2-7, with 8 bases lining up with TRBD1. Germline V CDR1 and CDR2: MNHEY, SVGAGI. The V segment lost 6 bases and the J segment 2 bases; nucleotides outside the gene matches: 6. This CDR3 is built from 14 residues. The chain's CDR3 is CASSRTGLTYEQYF. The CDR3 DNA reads TGTGCCAGCAGCCGGACAGGGTTGACCTACGAGCAGTACTTC.

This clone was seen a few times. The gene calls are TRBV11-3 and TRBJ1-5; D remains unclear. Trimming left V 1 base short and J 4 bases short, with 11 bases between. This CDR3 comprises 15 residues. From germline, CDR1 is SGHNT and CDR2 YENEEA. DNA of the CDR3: TGTGCCAGCAGCTTAGGATCCCAGGCGAATCAGCCCCAGCATTTT. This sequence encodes CASSLGSQANQPQHF.

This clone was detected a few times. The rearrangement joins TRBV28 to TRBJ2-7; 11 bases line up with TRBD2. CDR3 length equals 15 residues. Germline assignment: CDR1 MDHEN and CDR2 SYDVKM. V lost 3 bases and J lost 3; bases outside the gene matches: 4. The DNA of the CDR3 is TGTGCCAGCAGTTTTATGACTAGCGGGAACTACGAGCAGTACTTC. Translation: CASSFMTSGNYEQYF. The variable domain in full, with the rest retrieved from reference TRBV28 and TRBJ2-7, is DVKVTQSSRYLVKRTGEKVFLECVQDMDHENMFWYRQDPGLGLRLIYFSYDVKMKEKGDIPEGYSVSREKKERFSLILESASTNQTSMYLCASSFMTSGNYEQYFGPGTRLTVT.

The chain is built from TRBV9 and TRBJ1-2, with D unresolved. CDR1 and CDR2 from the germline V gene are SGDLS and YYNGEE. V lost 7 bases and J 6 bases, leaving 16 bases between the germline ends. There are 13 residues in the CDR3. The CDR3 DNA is TGTGCCAGCTTAAAATTCGTAAGAGATGGCTACACCTTC. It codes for CASLKFVRDGYTF.

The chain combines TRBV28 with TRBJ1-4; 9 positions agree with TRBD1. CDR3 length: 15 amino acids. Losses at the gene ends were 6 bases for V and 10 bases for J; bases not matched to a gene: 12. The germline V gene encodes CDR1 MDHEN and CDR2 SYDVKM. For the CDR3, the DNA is TGTGCCAGCAGAAGAGCCGGGACAGGGATAGGAAAACTGTTTTTT. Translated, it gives CASRRAGTGIGKLFF.

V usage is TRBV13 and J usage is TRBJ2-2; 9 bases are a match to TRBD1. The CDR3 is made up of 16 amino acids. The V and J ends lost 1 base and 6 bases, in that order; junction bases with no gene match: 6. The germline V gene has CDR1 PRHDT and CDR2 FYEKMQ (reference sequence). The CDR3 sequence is CASSLAGQGAPGELFF. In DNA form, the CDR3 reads TGTGCCAGCAGCTTAGCGGGACAGGGAGCCCCCGGGGAGCTGTTTTTT.

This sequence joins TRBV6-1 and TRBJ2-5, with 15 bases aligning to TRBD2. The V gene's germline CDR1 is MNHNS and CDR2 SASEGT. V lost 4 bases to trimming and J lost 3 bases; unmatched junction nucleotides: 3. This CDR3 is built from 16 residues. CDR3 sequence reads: CASSGGLAGGEETQYF. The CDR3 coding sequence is TGTGCCAGCAGTGGGGGACTAGCGGGAGGTGAAGAGACCCAGTACTTC.

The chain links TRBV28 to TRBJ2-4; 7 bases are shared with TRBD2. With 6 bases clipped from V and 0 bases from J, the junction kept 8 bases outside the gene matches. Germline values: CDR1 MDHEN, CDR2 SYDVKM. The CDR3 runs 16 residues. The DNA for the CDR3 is TGTGCCAGCAGCCCTTGGGAGGGACTAGCCAAAAACATTCAGTACTTC. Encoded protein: CASSPWEGLAKNIQYF.

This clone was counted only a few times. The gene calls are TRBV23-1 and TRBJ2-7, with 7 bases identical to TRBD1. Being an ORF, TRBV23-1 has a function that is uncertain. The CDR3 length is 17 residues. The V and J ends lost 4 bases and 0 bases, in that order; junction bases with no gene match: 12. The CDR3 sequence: CASSRSVLGQSSYEQYF. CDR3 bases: TGCGCCAGCAGTCGGTCGGTTTTGGGACAGTCCTCCTACGAGCAGTACTTC.

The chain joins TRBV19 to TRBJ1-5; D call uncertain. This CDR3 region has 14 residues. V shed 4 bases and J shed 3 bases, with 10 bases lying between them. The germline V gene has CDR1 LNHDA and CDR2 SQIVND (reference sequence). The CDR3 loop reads CASSNSGPNQPQHF. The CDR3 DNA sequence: TGTGCCAGTAGTAATTCAGGTCCCAATCAGCCCCAGCATTTT.

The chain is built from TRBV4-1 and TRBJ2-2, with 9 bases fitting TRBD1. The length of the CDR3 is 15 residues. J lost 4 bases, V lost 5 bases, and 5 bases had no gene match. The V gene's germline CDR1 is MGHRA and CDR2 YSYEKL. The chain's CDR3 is CASSSGQGGTGELFF. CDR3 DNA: TGCGCCAGCAGCTCGGGACAGGGTGGCACCGGGGAGCTGTTTTTT.

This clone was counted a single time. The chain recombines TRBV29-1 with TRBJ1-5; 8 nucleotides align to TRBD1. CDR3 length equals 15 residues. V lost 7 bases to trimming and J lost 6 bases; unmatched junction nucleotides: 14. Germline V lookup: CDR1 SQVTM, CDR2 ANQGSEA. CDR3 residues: CSATLDREVGQPQHF. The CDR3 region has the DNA TGCAGCGCCACCTTGGACAGGGAAGTTGGTCAGCCCCAGCATTTT.

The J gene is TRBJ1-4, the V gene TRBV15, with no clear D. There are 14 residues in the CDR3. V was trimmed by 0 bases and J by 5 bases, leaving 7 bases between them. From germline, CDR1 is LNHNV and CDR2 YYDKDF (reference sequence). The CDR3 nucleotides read TGTGCCACCAGCAGAGATCCCAGGAATGAAAAACTGTTTTTT. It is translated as CATSRDPRNEKLFF.